This T cell receptor (beta chain) was obtained from a study of OX40 agonist ivuxolimab in advanced cancers. Study details: The patients' treatment was ivuxolimab, an agonistic anti-OX40 (CD134) antibody. Participants could have had prior anti-PD-1, anti-PD-L1 or anti-CTLA-4 therapy, and approximately 37% had some.

TCRdb's table, derived via immunoSEQ multiplex PCR, lists solely in-frame clones and lacks some. The sample holds 70,000 to 95,000 clones, over 70% seen once. Study-wide results and limits: With doses of 0.1 to 3.0 mg/kg, CD4+ and CD8+ blood T cells had undergone clonal expansion by week 6.

Remarks on this clone: Its target is not known.

CDR3 size: 14 residues. The ends were cut back, 4 bases at V and 6 bases at J, with 13 bases in the middle. Germline loops: CDR1 LGHNA, CDR2 YNFKEQ. With autoimmune disease history or systemic immunosuppression, patients were excluded. The source material was CD4+ or CD8+ T cells sorted from blood, sampled in a trial of the OX40 agonist ivuxolimab. This sequence was found in an adult with an advanced solid tumor such as melanoma, head and neck, liver or kidney cancer. The chain links TRBV4-2 to TRBJ2-1; possibly TRBD1 for D (6 bases). The CDR3 nucleotides read TGTGCCAGCAGCCGTGACAGGATCTCCAATGAGCAGTTCTTC. Amino acid sequence: CASSRDRISNEQFF.